This TCR beta chain stems from a study of blood T cell repertoires in COVID-19. Study information: T cells, B-cell-depleted T cells, or PBMCs supplied cDNA or gDNA.

Study processing details: The assay estimated nucleated cells by amplifying reference gene primers. TCRdb keeps only in-frame clones here, not all; method: immunoSEQ multiplex PCR. V and J calls and clone size are copied from that table; D and trimming were computed from the DNA. The profile shows fewer than 300,000 clones, approximately 84% of them singletons. Enrolment of Seattle patients took place during active infection, and they were followed longitudinally. Sequencing used peripheral blood. This TCR derives from a human donor with COVID-19, enrolled during active disease. The donor label of this sample is uncertain.

The CDR3 DNA is TGTGCCTCCGCTAGCGGGAGCTCGGAGACCCAGTACTTC. It specifies CASASGSSETQYF. The chain uses TRBV13 and TRBJ2-5; 10 bases map to TRBD2. This CDR3 is 13 amino acids long. Looked up from germline, CDR1 is PRHDT and CDR2 is FYEKMQ (reference sequence). V gave up 11 bases and J gave up 5 bases; unmatched junction bases: 8. The complete variable domain, with remaining parts taken from reference TRBV13 and TRBJ2-5, reads AAGVIQSPRHLIKEKRETATLKCYPIPRHDTVYWYQQGPGQDPQFLISFYEKMQSDKGSIPDRFSAQQFSDYHSELNMSSLELGDSALYFCASASGSSETQYFGPGTRLLVL.